The 13 T cell receptor beta chains presented below share a single source sample, sequenced in a study of T-cell reconstitution after alpha-beta-depleted transplantation in children. TCRbeta library construction was performed incorporating unique molecular identifiers. TCRdb itself ran the PCR reads through MiXCR, one entry per CDR3 protein. This sample yields approximately 420,000 distinct CDR3 sequences, of which 11% are seen a single time; 4.5% to 7% belongs to the top ten. The input for sequencing was PBMCs from the stem cell graft donor, taken from the stem cell graft. The receptors were gathered from a human donor who donated a stem cell graft to a child with acute myeloid leukemia.

The J gene is TRBJ2-7, the V gene TRBV20-1; 7 nucleotides align to TRBD1. The CDR3 is 13 amino acids. Per germline, CDR1 DFQATT and CDR2 SNEGSKA (reference sequence). J gave up 4 bases and V 2 bases, and 5 bases lay outside the gene matches. CDR3 in DNA: TGCAGTGCTAGACGCGGACAGGATTACGAGCAGTACGTC. Translating it yields CSARRGQDYEQYV.

This clonotype was detected a few times. This chain links TRBV4-2 with TRBJ2-3; TRBD2 agrees at 10 bases. Germline CDR1 reads LGHNA; CDR2 reads YNFKEQ. The V and J ends lost 0 bases and 7 bases, in that order; junction bases with no gene match: 10. This CDR3 is 17 amino acids long. CDR3 residues: CASSQDGSGGATNTQYF. The DNA for the CDR3 is TGTGCCAGCAGCCAAGATGGGAGCGGGGGGGCCACGAATACGCAGTATTTT.

In its sample, this clonotype was seen a few times. The chain links TRBV12-3 or TRBV12-4 to TRBJ1-5; 9 positions match TRBD1. The V segment lost 6 bases and the J segment 4 bases; nucleotides outside the gene matches: 4. CDR3 size: 14 residues. The CDR3 DNA sequence: TGTGCCAGCAGACTCGGACAGGGGAATCAGCCCCAGCATTTT. It translates to CASRLGQGNQPQHF.

At least ten counts were recorded for this clonotype. The V gene is TRBV5-1, the J gene TRBJ2-5, with D perhaps given as TRBD1 or TRBD2 (7 bases each). Germline lookup yields CDR1 SGHRS and CDR2 YFSETQ. Trimming took 0 bases from V and 4 from J, leaving 10 bases between them. This CDR3 is 14 amino acids long. The CDR3 here is CASSLGRGGETQYF. The CDR3 DNA follows: TGCGCCAGCAGCTTGGGCAGGGGGGGAGAGACCCAGTACTTC.

The chain links TRBV7-8 to TRBJ2-7; 8 bases fit TRBD2. There are 14 residues in the CDR3. After removal of 5 bases from V and 4 bases from J, the junction contained 7 bases not matched to a gene. Germline-derived CDR1 and CDR2 are SGHVS and FQNEAQ. The chain's CDR3 is CASSPSGLVYEQYF. DNA of the CDR3: TGTGCCAGCAGCCCTAGCGGGCTTGTTTACGAGCAGTACTTC.

The rearrangement joins TRBV7-3 to TRBJ1-1; 7 bases align to TRBD1. V lost 2 bases, J lost 0 bases, and 3 bases stayed unmatched. The CDR3 is 15 residues long. CDR1 SGHTA and CDR2 FQGTGA come from the germline V gene. CDR3: CASSLGQVLNTEAFF. As DNA, the CDR3 is TGTGCCAGCAGCTTAGGACAGGTGCTGAACACTGAAGCTTTCTTT.

This clonotype has only a few counts. This chain connects TRBV20-1 to TRBJ2-7; 7 nucleotides line up with TRBD1. This CDR3 spans 13 amino acids. The V segment lost 3 bases and the J segment 3 bases; nucleotides outside the gene matches: 5. Germline values: CDR1 DFQATT, CDR2 SNEGSKA (reference sequence). CDR3 DNA: TGCAGTGCTAGGGTGGCAGGGGGCTACGAGCAGTACGTC. Residues: CSARVAGGYEQYV.

The chain is built from TRBV6-5 and TRBJ2-5, with unresolved D. The CDR3 length is 12 residues. Trimming left V 6 bases short and J 1 base short, with 6 bases between. Germline CDR1 MNHEY, CDR2 SVGAGI. CDR3 loop: CASRIGQETQYF. The CDR3 region has the DNA TGTGCCAGCAGGATAGGCCAAGAGACCCAGTACTTC.

A few counts support this clonotype. V and J are TRBV29-1 and TRBJ2-5; TRBD2 might be the D (6 bases). CDR3 size: 11 residues. Deletions cut 8 bases from V and 5 bases from J, with 12 bases between. Germline CDR1 reads SQVTM; CDR2 reads ANQGSEA. CDR3 bases: TGCAGCTATGGCGCGGGGGAGACCCAGTACTTC. Encoded protein: CSYGAGETQYF.

This clonotype was found many times. The chain uses TRBV11-1 and TRBJ1-1; D is undetermined. CDR3 size: 13 residues. Germline-derived CDR1 and CDR2 are SGHAT and FQDESV (reference sequence). Trimming took off 4 bases at V and 2 bases at J, with 8 bases between the two ends. The CDR3 DNA reads TGTGCCAGCAGCTCGGACGGCAACACTGAAGCTTTCTTT. Protein sequence: CASSSDGNTEAFF.

The table lists this clonotype with a few counts. This rearrangement joins TRBV3-1 to TRBJ2-1, with 9 positions matching TRBD2. Trimming removed 3 bases from V and 6 bases from J; junction bases left unmatched: 12. Germline CDR1 is LGHDT and CDR2 is YNNKEL (reference sequence). CDR3 length: 17 amino acids. CDR3: CASSHSIAGAGPNEQFF. The CDR3, as DNA: TGTGCCAGCAGCCATTCAATAGCGGGGGCGGGGCCCAATGAGCAGTTCTTC.

V is TRBV7-9 and J is TRBJ1-5; D uncertain. The CDR3 sequence is 17 residues long. The ends were cut back, 1 base at V and 0 bases at J, with 13 bases in the middle. Per germline, CDR1 SEHNR and CDR2 FQNEAQ (reference sequence). CDR3 sequence reads: CASSLVRPGYSNQPQHF. CDR3 in DNA: TGTGCCAGCAGCTTAGTTCGGCCGGGGTATAGCAATCAGCCCCAGCATTTT.

The table lists this clonotype with a few counts. The chain's CDR3 is CASSPPEQGLAGGPGNEQFF. CDR3 nucleotides: TGTGCCAGCAGCCCCCCTGAACAGGGCCTAGCGGGAGGGCCGGGGAATGAGCAGTTCTTC. The V call is TRBV11-2, the J call TRBJ2-1; 12 bases map to TRBD2. Germline assignment: CDR1 SGHAT and CDR2 FQNNGV. The CDR3 contains 20 residues. J gave up 7 bases and V 5 bases, and 21 bases lay outside the gene matches. Drawing the rest from reference TRBV11-2 and TRBJ2-1, the complete variable domain is EAGVAQSPRYKIIEKRQSVAFWCNPISGHATLYWYQQILGQGPKLLIQFQNNGVVDDSQLPKDRFSAERLKGVDSTLKIQPAKLEDSAVYLCASSPPEQGLAGGPGNEQFFGPGTRLTVL.